The T cell receptor beta chain described here comes from a study of blood T cells in healthy people across ages. This CDR3 region has 15 residues. The V segment lost 6 bases and the J segment 3 bases; nucleotides outside the gene matches: 5. From germline, CDR1 is MNHEY and CDR2 SMNVEV (reference sequence). A second PCR, run for about 6 to 11 cycles, used a sample-barcoded 5' primer plus a J-beta primer mix. In TCRdb, the 5' RACE reads were re-called with MiXCR into one record per CDR3 protein. The sample holds some 1.7 million distinct CDR3 sequences, roughly 27% seen once. Material for sequencing was blood. The chain recombines TRBV27 with TRBJ1-5, with 10 bases aligning to TRBD1. This receptor was obtained from a woman in her twenties or thirties in good health. This CDR3 is CASRTGTGDNQPQHF. As DNA, the CDR3 is TGTGCCAGCAGGACCGGGACAGGGGACAATCAGCCCCAGCATTTT.